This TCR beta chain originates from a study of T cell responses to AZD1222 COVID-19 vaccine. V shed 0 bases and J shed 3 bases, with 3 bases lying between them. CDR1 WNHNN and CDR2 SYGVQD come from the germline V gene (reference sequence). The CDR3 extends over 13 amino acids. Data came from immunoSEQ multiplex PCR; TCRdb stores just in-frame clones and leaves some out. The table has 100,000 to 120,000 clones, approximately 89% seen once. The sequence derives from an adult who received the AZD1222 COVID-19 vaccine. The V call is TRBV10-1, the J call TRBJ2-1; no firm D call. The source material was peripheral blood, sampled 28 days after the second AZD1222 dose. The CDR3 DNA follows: TGCGCCAGCAGTGAGTCCCGCTACAATGAGCAGTTCTTC. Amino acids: CASSESRYNEQFF.